The subject of this entry is one TCR beta chain. The antigen remains undetermined. TCRdb analysed the 5' RACE reads with MiXCR anew, one entry per CDR3 protein. The repertoire holds 750,000 to 850,000 distinct CDR3 sequences, with about 10% as singletons. Trimming removed 4 bases from V and 10 bases from J; junction bases left unmatched: 10. In germline, CDR1 is KGHSH, CDR2 LQKENI. This CDR3 has 15 amino acids. These data come from a study of CD8 T cells in ankylosing spondylitis. General study results and limits: A TCR beta motif made of roughly eight highly homologous variants seemed typical of ankylosing spondylitis blood.

This TCR derives from a male donor with ankylosing spondylitis. The rearrangement joins TRBV18 to TRBJ2-1; 10 nucleotides match TRBD1. The sequenced sample consisted of blood, either unsorted or a sorted T cell fraction (not recorded which). CDR3 loop: CASSRPGDRGEEQFF. CDR3 DNA sequence: TGTGCCAGCTCACGCCCGGGGGACAGGGGTGAGGAGCAGTTCTTC.